These 27 T cell receptor beta chains share one sample of origin, sequenced in a study of blood T cell repertoires in COVID-19. Libraries were prepared by immunoSEQ multiplex PCR; TCRdb keeps only in-frame clonotypes and omits some of them. The data show 200,000 to 250,000 clones, 83% seen once. The material sequenced was peripheral blood. The receptors shown here come from a woman between 45 and 60 years old with acute or convalescent COVID-19.

The CDR3 sequence: CASSLVLTGPRSYNEQFF. The CDR3 DNA reads as TGTGCCAGCAGCTTAGTACTTACAGGTCCCCGCTCCTACAATGAGCAGTTCTTC. The rearrangement joins TRBV7-9 to TRBJ2-1, with a tentative D call TRBD1 (5 bases). This CDR3 contains 18 residues. Germline V gene sequence: CDR1 SEHNR, CDR2 FQNEAQ (reference sequence). V lost 1 base and J lost 0, with 16 bases in between.

V usage is TRBV23-1 and J usage is TRBJ2-7; 7 bases map to TRBD1. TRBV23-1 is recorded as an ORF, its role being uncertain. V dropped 7 bases and J dropped 3; count of bases not matched to a gene: 9. The CDR3 totals 14 residues. The DNA for the CDR3 is TGCGCCAGCAACAAACTCCGGGACAGCTACGAGCAGTACTTC. Its translation: CASNKLRDSYEQYF.

This sequence joins TRBV5-6 and TRBJ1-3; maybe TRBD1 (6 bases). The CDR3 runs to 13 residues. Trimming stripped 4 bases from V and 16 bases from J, with 21 bases between. Per germline, CDR1 SGHDT and CDR2 YYEEEE. CDR3 sequence reads: CASSVGQPGVDYF. Written as DNA, the CDR3 is TGTGCCAGCAGCGTAGGACAGCCCGGCGTTGATTATTTT.

V and J are TRBV5-1 and TRBJ1-6; tentative D call: TRBD1 (5 bases). The CDR3 sequence is 15 residues long. The V gene lost 0 bases and the J gene lost 8 bases, with 12 bases spanning the gap. CDR1 is SGHRS, CDR2 YFSETQ, per germline. This chain's CDR3 is CASSLAVTEDSPLHF. CDR3 DNA: TGCGCCAGCAGCTTGGCCGTGACAGAAGATTCACCCCTCCACTTT. Looking up the rest from reference TRBV5-1 and TRBJ1-6 gives the full variable domain: KAGVTQTPRYLIKTRGQQVTLSCSPISGHRSVSWYQQTPGQGLQFLFEYFSETQRNKGNFPGRFSGRQFSNSRSEMNVSTLELGDSALYLCASSLAVTEDSPLHFGNGTRLTVT.

This chain uses TRBV6-5 with TRBJ1-1; 8 bases align to TRBD1. V was pared by 1 base and J by 5 bases, with 3 bases of the junction left unmatched. The germline V gene has CDR1 MNHEY and CDR2 SVGAGI. The CDR3 is 14 amino acids. The CDR3 region is CASSYYRGWTEAFF. CDR3 bases: TGTGCCAGCAGTTACTACAGGGGGTGGACTGAAGCTTTCTTT.

This chain joins TRBV12-5 and TRBJ1-2, with 7 bases aligning to TRBD1. The germline gives CDR1 LGHNT, CDR2 FRNRAP. The CDR3 is 13 amino acids. V dropped 4 bases and J dropped 4; count of bases not matched to a gene: 3. The CDR3 bases are TGTGCTAGTGGTTCGAACAGGGGCTATGGCTACACCTTC. Translated, it gives CASGSNRGYGYTF.

The chain carries TRBV19 and TRBJ1-6; perhaps TRBD1 as D (6 bases). Germline loops: CDR1 LNHDA, CDR2 SQIVND (reference sequence). The CDR3 loop spans 15 amino acids. Trimming took 8 bases from V and 7 from J, leaving 18 bases between them. The CDR3 is CASVGGAARNSPLHF. The CDR3 DNA is TGTGCCAGTGTGGGGGGGGCGGCGAGGAATTCACCCCTCCACTTT.

This rearrangement joins TRBV30 to TRBJ1-2; D unclear. This CDR3 is built from 13 residues. V was clipped by 4 bases and J by 4 bases, with 13 bases between them. Per the germline V gene, CDR1 is GTSNPN and CDR2 is SVGIG (reference sequence). CDR3: CAWTEDPTYGYTF. CDR3 nucleotides: TGTGCCTGGACCGAAGATCCTACCTATGGCTACACCTTC.

This chain links TRBV19 with TRBJ2-3; 8 nucleotides line up with TRBD2. The CDR3 is made up of 17 amino acids. The V segment lost 1 base and the J segment 4 bases; nucleotides outside the gene matches: 10. Per germline, CDR1 LNHDA and CDR2 SQIVND (reference sequence). The CDR3 DNA reads as TGTGCCAGTAGTATAGTAAGTAAGGCGGGAGGCGCAGATACGCAGTATTTT. It translates to CASSIVSKAGGADTQYF.

The rearrangement joins TRBV2 to TRBJ2-7; 7 nucleotides match TRBD2. The J segment lost 0 bases and the V segment lost 4 bases, leaving 6 bases of the junction unmatched. Per the germline V gene, CDR1 is SNHLY and CDR2 is FYNNEI. The CDR3 is 15 residues long. The CDR3 DNA reads TGTGCCAGCAGTGTACACGGGGGGACCTCCTACGAGCAGTACTTC. This codes for CASSVHGGTSYEQYF.

The chain uses TRBV5-1 and TRBJ2-5; the match to TRBD1 covers 9 bases. After removal of 5 bases from V and 5 bases from J, the junction contained 4 bases not matched to a gene. CDR1 SGHRS and CDR2 YFSETQ come from the germline V gene. This CDR3 region has 13 residues. CDR3 sequence: CASRGTGWETQYF. The CDR3 region has the DNA TGCGCCAGCAGAGGGACAGGGTGGGAGACCCAGTACTTC.

The chain links TRBV20-1 to TRBJ2-3; the D gene is possibly TRBD2 (7 bases). CDR1 is DFQATT, CDR2 SNEGSKA, per germline (reference sequence). There are 15 residues in the CDR3. The V and J ends lost 3 bases and 7 bases respectively, with 20 bases between them. The chain's CDR3 is CSASEGGGGYNTQYF. The CDR3 bases are TGCAGTGCTAGTGAGGGGGGGGGCGGATATAATACGCAGTATTTT.

The chain recombines TRBV30 with TRBJ2-1; maybe TRBD1 (6 bases). Trimming cost V 0 bases and J 9 bases, with 12 bases left between them. Germline CDR1 is GTSNPN and CDR2 is SVGIG (reference sequence). This CDR3 comprises 13 residues. CDR3 residues: CAWSVQGRSEQFF. CDR3 DNA: TGTGCCTGGAGTGTACAGGGAAGGTCTGAGCAGTTCTTC.

This rearrangement joins TRBV6-6 to TRBJ1-6, with D tentatively TRBD1 (6 bases). V was pared by 9 bases and J by 10 bases, with 22 bases between. This CDR3 contains 15 residues. CDR1 is MNHNY and CDR2 is SVGAGI in the germline V gene (reference sequence). This chain's CDR3 is CASEGGARGKSPLHF. The CDR3 nucleotides are TGTGCCAGTGAGGGGGGGGCGCGGGGGAAATCACCCCTCCACTTT.

V gene TRBV11-2 combines with J gene TRBJ2-7; 9 nucleotides line up with TRBD1. Unmatched junction bases numbered 5, after V lost 1 base and J lost 4 bases. CDR3 length: 15 amino acids. Looked up from germline, CDR1 is SGHAT and CDR2 is FQNNGV. In DNA, the CDR3 is TGTGCCAGCAGCTTAGCACAGGGGGCGCGATACGAGCAGTACTTC. Residues: CASSLAQGARYEQYF.

The rearrangement links TRBV24-1 to TRBJ2-1; TRBD1 agrees at 8 bases. V lost 3 bases and J lost 4; bases outside the gene matches: 7. This CDR3 spans 16 amino acids. The germline CDR1 and CDR2 sequences are KGHDR and SFDVKD. CDR3 bases: TGTGCCACCAGTGATCCCCTGGGACAGGTTTACAATGAGCAGTTCTTC. Residues: CATSDPLGQVYNEQFF.

This rearrangement joins TRBV4-1 to TRBJ2-7, with 9 positions matching TRBD1. The V and J ends lost 1 base and 7 bases, in that order; junction bases with no gene match: 14. The CDR3 covers 17 residues. Germline assignment: CDR1 MGHRA and CDR2 YSYEKL. CDR3 nucleotide sequence: TGCGCCAGCAGCCAAGGTGGCCTGACAGGGGGAAAGCGGGAGCAGTACTTC. This sequence encodes CASSQGGLTGGKREQYF.

The CDR3 nucleotides are TGTGCCAGCAGCCAACGACAGATGACAACTAATGAAAAACTGTTTTTT. Its translation is CASSQRQMTTNEKLFF. This chain links TRBV3-1 (or the pseudogene TRBV3-2) with TRBJ1-4; TRBD1 might be the D (5 bases). CDR3 size: 16 residues. V lost 2 bases and J lost 0, with 10 bases in between. Germline values: CDR1 LGHDT, CDR2 YNNKEL (reference sequence).

V and J are TRBV19 and TRBJ2-5; the D gene is possibly TRBD1 (6 bases). The germline V and J ends were trimmed by 3 bases and 4 bases, with 15 bases remaining between them. Germline V gives CDR1 LNHDA, CDR2 SQIVND (reference sequence). The CDR3 is 15 residues long. The CDR3 DNA sequence: TGTGCCAGTAGTATCCCCTTGGCAGGGGTAGAGACCCAGTACTTC. Its translation is CASSIPLAGVETQYF.

V gene TRBV5-1 combines with J gene TRBJ2-7; maybe TRBD2 (6 bases). Germline V lookup: CDR1 SGHRS, CDR2 YFSETQ. This CDR3 spans 15 amino acids. The germline V and J ends were trimmed by 2 bases and 3 bases, with 15 bases remaining between them. The CDR3, as DNA: TGCGCCAGCAGCTTTGATGGGCGGGGTAACTACGAGCAGTACTTC. Translation: CASSFDGRGNYEQYF.

This clone has a single count. This chain connects TRBV20-1 to TRBJ2-7; D is undetermined. This CDR3 spans 14 amino acids. Per the germline V gene, CDR1 is DFQATT and CDR2 is SNEGSKA (reference sequence). V lost 3 bases and J 0 bases, leaving 12 bases between the germline ends. CDR3 region: CSASSGSASYEQYF. The CDR3 DNA sequence: TGCAGTGCTAGTTCCGGGTCCGCCTCCTACGAGCAGTACTTC.

The sample holds one count of this clone. The DNA is left out, because the CDR3 cannot be placed on it with certainty; the CDR3 is given as TCRdb lists it. The V and J genes are TRBV6-5 and TRBJ2-1; TRBD1, the table's D call, lacks a check against the DNA. Germline CDR1 MNHEY, CDR2 SVGAGI. The CDR3 sequence runs 15 residues, both termini included. CDR3 amino acids: CASSSSGQGVGEQFF.

This sequence joins TRBV28 and TRBJ2-7, with a weak D call TRBD2 (6 bases). The germline V and J ends were trimmed by 6 bases and 0 bases, with 18 bases remaining between them. Germline V gives CDR1 MDHEN, CDR2 SYDVKM. The CDR3 loop spans 16 amino acids. CDR3 amino acids: CASSFLPGRNSYEQYF. CDR3 DNA: TGTGCCAGCAGCTTCCTTCCCGGGAGAAACTCCTACGAGCAGTACTTC.

The J gene is TRBJ1-6, the V gene TRBV19, with 7 bases matching TRBD1. Germline CDR1 is LNHDA and CDR2 is SQIVND (reference sequence). The CDR3 is 15 residues long. V trimming: 1 base; J trimming: 10 bases; junction bases outside the gene matches: 7. As DNA, the CDR3 is TGTGCCAGTAGTATAGGGTGGGACAGCGGATCACCCCTCCACTTT. Its protein is CASSIGWDSGSPLHF.

This chain joins TRBV12-5 and TRBJ1-1; D might be TRBD1 (5 bases). CDR1 and CDR2 from the germline V gene are LGHNT and FRNRAP. This CDR3 has 15 amino acids. Trimming took 6 bases from V and 1 from J, leaving 15 bases between them. The CDR3 protein is CASGKGEGQNTEAFF. CDR3 nucleotides: TGTGCTAGTGGAAAAGGGGAGGGGCAGAACACTGAAGCTTTCTTT.

About this clone: This sample includes further DNA sequences coding for the same CDR3. CDR3 region: CASSQVSRGTEAFF. In nucleotides, the CDR3 is TGTGCCAGCAGCCAAGTCTCCCGGGGCACTGAAGCTTTCTTT. The V call is TRBV3-1 (or the pseudogene TRBV3-2), the J call TRBJ1-1; D is undetermined. Germline V gene sequence: CDR1 LGHDT, CDR2 YNNKEL (reference sequence). Trimming took off 1 base at V and 4 bases at J, with 10 bases between the two ends. The CDR3 consists of 14 residues.

This clone was counted a few times. The chain carries TRBV19 and TRBJ2-5; TRBD2 agrees at 8 bases. J was trimmed by 3 bases and V by 4 bases; bases with no gene match: 10. The CDR3 is made up of 16 amino acids. Germline loops: CDR1 LNHDA, CDR2 SQIVND (reference sequence). CDR3 sequence reads: CASSTGLATMEETQYF. CDR3 DNA: TGTGCCAGTAGTACCGGACTAGCAACAATGGAAGAGACCCAGTACTTC.